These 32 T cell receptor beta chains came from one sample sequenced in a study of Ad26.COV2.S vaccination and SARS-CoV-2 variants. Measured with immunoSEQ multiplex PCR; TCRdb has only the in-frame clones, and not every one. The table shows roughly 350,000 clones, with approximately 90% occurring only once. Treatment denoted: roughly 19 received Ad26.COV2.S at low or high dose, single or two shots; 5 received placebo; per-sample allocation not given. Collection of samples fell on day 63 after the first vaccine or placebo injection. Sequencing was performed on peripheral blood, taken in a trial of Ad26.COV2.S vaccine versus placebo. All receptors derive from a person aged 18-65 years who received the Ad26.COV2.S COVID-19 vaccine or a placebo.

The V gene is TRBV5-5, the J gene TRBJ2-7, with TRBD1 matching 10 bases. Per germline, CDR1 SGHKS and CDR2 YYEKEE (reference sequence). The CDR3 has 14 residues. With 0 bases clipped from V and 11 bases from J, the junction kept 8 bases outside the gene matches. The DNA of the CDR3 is TGTGCCAGCAGCTTGGAAGGGACAGGGGCCTGGGAGTACTTC. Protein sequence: CASSLEGTGAWEYF.

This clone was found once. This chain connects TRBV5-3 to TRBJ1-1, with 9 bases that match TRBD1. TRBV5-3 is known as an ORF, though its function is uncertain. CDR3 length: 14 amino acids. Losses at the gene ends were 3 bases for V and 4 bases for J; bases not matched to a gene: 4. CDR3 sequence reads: CARSYGTGTTEAFF. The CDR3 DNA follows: TGTGCCAGAAGCTATGGGACAGGGACCACTGAAGCTTTCTTT.

CDR3 nucleotide sequence: TGTGCCTGGAGTGTACGGAGCACAGATACGCAGTATTTT. It yields the protein CAWSVRSTDTQYF. This chain links TRBV30 with TRBJ2-3; D unclear. The V gene lost 0 bases and the J gene lost 0 bases, with 4 bases spanning the gap. This CDR3 is 13 amino acids long. CDR1 and CDR2 (germline): GTSNPN, SVGIG (reference sequence).

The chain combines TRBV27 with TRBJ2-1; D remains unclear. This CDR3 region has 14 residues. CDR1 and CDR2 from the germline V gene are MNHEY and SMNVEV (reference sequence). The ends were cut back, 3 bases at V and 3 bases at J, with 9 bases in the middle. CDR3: CASSFSRIYNEQFF. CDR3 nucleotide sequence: TGTGCCAGCAGTTTTTCACGGATCTACAATGAGCAGTTCTTC.

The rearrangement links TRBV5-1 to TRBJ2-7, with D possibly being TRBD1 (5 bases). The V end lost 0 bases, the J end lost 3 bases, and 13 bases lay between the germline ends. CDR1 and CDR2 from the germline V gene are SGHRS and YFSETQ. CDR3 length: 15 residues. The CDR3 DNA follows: TGCGCCAGCAGCTTGGGTGATTCAGGGCTCTACGAGCAGTACTTC. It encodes CASSLGDSGLYEQYF. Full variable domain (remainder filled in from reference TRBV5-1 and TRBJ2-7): KAGVTQTPRYLIKTRGQQVTLSCSPISGHRSVSWYQQTPGQGLQFLFEYFSETQRNKGNFPGRFSGRQFSNSRSEMNVSTLELGDSALYLCASSLGDSGLYEQYFGPGTRLTVT.

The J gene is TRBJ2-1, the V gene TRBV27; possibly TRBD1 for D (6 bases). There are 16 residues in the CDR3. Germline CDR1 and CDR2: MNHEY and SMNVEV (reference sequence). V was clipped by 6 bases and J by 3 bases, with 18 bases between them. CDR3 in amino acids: CASSLTGEGDYNEQFF. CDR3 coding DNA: TGTGCCAGCAGCCTGACCGGCGAGGGGGACTACAATGAGCAGTTCTTC.

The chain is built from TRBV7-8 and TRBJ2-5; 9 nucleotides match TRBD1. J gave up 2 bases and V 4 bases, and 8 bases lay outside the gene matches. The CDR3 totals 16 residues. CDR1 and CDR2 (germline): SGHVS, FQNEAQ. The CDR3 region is CASSSPTDRGQETQYF. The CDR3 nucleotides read TGTGCCAGCAGCTCCCCTACGGACAGGGGACAAGAGACCCAGTACTTC.

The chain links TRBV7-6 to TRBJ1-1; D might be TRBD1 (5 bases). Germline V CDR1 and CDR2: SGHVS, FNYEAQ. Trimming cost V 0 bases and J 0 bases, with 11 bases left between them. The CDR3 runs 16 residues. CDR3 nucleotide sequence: TGTGCCAGCAGCTTAGCCGGGGGACGAGTGAACACTGAAGCTTTCTTT. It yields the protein CASSLAGGRVNTEAFF.

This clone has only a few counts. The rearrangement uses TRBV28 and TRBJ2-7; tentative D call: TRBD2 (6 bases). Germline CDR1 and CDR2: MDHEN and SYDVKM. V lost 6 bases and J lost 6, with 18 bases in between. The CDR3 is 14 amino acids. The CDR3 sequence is CASSRPLASAEQYF. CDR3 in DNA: TGTGCCAGCAGCCGACCTTTGGCTAGCGCCGAGCAGTACTTC.

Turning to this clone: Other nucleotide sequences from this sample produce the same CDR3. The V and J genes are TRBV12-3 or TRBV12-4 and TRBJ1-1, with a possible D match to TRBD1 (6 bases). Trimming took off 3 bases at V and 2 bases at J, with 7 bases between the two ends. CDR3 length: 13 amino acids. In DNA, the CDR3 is TGTGCCAGCAGTTTTGGGGGCAACACTGAAGCTTTCTTT. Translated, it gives CASSFGGNTEAFF.

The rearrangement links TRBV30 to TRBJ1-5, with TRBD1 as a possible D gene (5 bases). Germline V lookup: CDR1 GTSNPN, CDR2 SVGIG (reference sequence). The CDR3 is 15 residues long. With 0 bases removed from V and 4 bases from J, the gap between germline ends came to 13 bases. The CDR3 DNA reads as TGTGCCTGGAGTGTAGGGGCGGGCCGAAATCAGCCCCAGCATTTT. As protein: CAWSVGAGRNQPQHF.

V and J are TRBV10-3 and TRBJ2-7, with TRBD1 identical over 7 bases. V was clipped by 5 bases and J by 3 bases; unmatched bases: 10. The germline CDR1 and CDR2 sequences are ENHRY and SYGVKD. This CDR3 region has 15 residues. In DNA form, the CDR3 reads TGTGCCATCAGTAAAGGGACAGCGAACCTCTACGAGCAGTACTTC. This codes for CAISKGTANLYEQYF.

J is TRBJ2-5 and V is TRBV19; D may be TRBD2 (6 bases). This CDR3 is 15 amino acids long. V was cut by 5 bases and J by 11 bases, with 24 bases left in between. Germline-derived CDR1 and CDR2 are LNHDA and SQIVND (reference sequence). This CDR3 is CASSFTGTPLVSQYF. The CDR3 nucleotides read TGTGCCAGTAGTTTCACCGGGACTCCCTTGGTATCTCAGTACTTC. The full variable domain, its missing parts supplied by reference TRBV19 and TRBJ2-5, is DGGITQSPKYLFRKEGQNVTLSCEQNLNHDAMYWYRQDPGQGLRLIYYSQIVNDFQKGDIAEGYSVSREKKESFPLTVTSAQKNPTAFYLCASSFTGTPLVSQYFGPGTRLLVL.

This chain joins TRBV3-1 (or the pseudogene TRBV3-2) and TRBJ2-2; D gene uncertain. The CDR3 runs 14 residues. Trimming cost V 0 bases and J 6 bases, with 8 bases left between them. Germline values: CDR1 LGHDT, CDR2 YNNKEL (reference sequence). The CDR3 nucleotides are TGTGCCAGCAGCCAAGACTTGCCCGCCGGGGAGCTGTTTTTT. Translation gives CASSQDLPAGELFF.

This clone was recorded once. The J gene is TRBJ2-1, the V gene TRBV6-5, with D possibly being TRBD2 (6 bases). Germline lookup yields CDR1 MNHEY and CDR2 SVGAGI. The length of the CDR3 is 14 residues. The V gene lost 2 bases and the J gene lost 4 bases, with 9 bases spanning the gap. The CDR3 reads CASSYRGAYNEQFF. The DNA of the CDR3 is TGTGCCAGCAGTTACCGCGGGGCTTACAATGAGCAGTTCTTC.

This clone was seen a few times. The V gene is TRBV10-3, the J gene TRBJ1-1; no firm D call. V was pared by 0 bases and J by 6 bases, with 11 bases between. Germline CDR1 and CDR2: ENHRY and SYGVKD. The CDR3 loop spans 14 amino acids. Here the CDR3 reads CAISESLRSPEAFF. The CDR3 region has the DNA TGTGCCATCAGTGAGTCTCTCAGGAGTCCTGAAGCTTTCTTT.

The CDR3 nucleotides read TGTGCCAGCAGTTCAGGGGGGACGGCCAGGCTGGGCAATCAGCCCCAGCATTTT. Translation: CASSSGGTARLGNQPQHF. The chain has TRBV27 and TRBJ1-5; TRBD1 agrees at 7 bases. Per the germline V gene, CDR1 is MNHEY and CDR2 is SMNVEV (reference sequence). The CDR3 has 18 amino acids. Germline trimming cut 4 bases from V and 2 bases from J; bases unmatched to any gene: 14.

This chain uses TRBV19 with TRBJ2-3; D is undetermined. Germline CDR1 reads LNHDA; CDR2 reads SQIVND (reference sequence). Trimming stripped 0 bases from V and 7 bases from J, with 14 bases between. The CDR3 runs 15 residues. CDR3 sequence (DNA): TGTGCCAGTAGTATAGATCATTCTATGCTCAATACGCAGTATTTT. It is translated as CASSIDHSMLNTQYF.

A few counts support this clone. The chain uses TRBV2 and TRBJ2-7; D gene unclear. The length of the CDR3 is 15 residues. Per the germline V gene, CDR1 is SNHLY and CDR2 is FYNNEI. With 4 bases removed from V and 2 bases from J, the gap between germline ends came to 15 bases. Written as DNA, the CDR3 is TGTGCCAGCAGTGGCCGGGCAGTCCTCGCCTACGAGCAGTACTTC. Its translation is CASSGRAVLAYEQYF.

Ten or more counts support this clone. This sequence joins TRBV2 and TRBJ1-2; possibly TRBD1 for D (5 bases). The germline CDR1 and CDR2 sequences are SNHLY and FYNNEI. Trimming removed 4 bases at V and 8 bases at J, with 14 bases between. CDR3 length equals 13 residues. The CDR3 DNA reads TGTGCCAGCAGTGGGGGGTATGACGGCGGCTACACCTTC. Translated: CASSGGYDGGYTF.

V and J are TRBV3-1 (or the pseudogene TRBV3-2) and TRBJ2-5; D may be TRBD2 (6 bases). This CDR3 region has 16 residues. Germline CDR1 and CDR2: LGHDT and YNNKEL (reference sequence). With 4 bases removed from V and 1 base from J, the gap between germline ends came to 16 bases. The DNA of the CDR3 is TGTGCCAGCAGCCGGAGGGGTGTTAGGTCCCAAGAGACCCAGTACTTC. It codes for CASSRRGVRSQETQYF.

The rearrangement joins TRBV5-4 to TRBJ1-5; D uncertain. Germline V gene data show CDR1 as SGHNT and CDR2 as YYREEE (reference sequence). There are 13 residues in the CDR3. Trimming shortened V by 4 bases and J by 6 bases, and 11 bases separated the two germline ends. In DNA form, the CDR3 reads TGTGCCAGCAGCCAACTCCCGGTTCAGCCCCAGCATTTT. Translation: CASSQLPVQPQHF.

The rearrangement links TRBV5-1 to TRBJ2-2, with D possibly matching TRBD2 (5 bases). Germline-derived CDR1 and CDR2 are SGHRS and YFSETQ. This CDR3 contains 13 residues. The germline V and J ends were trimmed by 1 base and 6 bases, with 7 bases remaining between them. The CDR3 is CASSLNGAGELFF. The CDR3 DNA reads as TGCGCCAGCAGCTTGAACGGGGCCGGGGAGCTGTTTTTT.

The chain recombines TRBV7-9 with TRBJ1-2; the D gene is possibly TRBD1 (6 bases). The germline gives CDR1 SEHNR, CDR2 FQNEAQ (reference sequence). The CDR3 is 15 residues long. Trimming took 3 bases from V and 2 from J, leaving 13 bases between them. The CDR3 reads CASSFSGATNYGYTF. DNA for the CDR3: TGTGCCAGCAGCTTTTCGGGGGCTACAAACTATGGCTACACCTTC.

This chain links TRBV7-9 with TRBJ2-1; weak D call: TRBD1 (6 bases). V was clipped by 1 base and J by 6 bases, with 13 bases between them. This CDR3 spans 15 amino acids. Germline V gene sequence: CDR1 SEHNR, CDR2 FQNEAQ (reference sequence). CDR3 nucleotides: TGTGCCAGCAGCTTAGAGGGGGTATATTCCAATGAGCAGTTCTTC. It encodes CASSLEGVYSNEQFF.

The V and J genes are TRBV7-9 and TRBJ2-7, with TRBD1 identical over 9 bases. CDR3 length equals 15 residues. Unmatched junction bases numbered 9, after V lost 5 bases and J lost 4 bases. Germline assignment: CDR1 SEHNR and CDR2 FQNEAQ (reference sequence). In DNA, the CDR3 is TGTGCCAGCAGCCATCAAGAAGGACAGGGGTACGAGCAGTACTTC. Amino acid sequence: CASSHQEGQGYEQYF.

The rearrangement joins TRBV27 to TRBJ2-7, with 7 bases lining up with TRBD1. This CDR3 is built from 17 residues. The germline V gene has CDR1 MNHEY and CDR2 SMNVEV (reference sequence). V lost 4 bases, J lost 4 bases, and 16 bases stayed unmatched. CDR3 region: CASSSRQGLAERYEQYF. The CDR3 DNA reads TGTGCCAGCAGTTCCCGACAGGGCCTAGCTGAGCGTTACGAGCAGTACTTC.

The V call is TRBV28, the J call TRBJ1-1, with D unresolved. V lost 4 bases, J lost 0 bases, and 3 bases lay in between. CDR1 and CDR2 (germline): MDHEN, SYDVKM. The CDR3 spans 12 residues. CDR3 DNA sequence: TGTGCCAGCAGTTGGATGAACACTGAAGCTTTCTTT. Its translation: CASSWMNTEAFF.

As DNA, the CDR3 is TGTGCCAGCAGCGCCCGGAATTCACCCCTCCACTTT. Its translation is CASSARNSPLHF. The gene calls are TRBV9 and TRBJ1-6; no clear D. Between the trimmed V and J ends, which lost 3 bases and 7 bases, there was a span of 5 bases. Germline CDR1 SGDLS, CDR2 YYNGEE. This CDR3 region has 12 residues.

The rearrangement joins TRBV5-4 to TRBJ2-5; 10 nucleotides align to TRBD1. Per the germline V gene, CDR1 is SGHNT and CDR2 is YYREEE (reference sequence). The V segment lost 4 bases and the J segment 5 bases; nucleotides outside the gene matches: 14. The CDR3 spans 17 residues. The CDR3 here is CASSGKEGTGALETQYF. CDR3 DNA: TGTGCCAGCAGCGGAAAGGAAGGGACAGGGGCTTTGGAGACCCAGTACTTC.

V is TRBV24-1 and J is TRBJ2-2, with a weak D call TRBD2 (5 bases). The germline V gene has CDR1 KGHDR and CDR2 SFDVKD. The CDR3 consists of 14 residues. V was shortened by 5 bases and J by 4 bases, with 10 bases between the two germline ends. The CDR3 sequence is CATSGGLSTGELFF. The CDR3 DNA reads TGTGCCACCAGTGGAGGACTGAGCACCGGGGAGCTGTTTTTT.

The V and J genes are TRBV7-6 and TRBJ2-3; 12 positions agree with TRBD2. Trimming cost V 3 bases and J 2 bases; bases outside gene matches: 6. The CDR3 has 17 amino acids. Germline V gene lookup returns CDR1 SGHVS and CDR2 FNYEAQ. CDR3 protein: CASSFGTSGSYTDTQYF. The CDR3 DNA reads TGTGCCAGCAGCTTTGGGACTAGCGGGTCCTACACAGATACGCAGTATTTT.